The clone carrying this TCR delta chain was detected a few times. As yet, its antigen is unknown. The CDR3 is 25 amino acids. V trimming: 0 bases; J trimming: 0 bases; junction bases outside the gene matches: 27. The germline gives CDR1 TSWWSYY, CDR2 QGS. The sample comes from a study of Vδ1+ human thymocytes. Points from the study as a whole: Around 20% of thymic delta-chain sequences were Vdelta2, with few Vdelta3, unlike blood Vdelta1+ controls. Unexpected Vdelta2 sequences could cause misinterpretation of bulk repertoire data. Thymic TRG and TRD repertoires appeared highly polyclonal.

The sorted cells were CD3+ Vdelta1+ Vdelta2- thymocytes from alphabeta-depleted thymus. The template was reverse-transcribed extracted RNA. The CDR3 regions were amplified by multiplex PCR from V-gene primers to a constant-region primer. TCRdb fed the multiplex PCR reads to CATT. The data contain around 23,000 delta-chain clones, approximately 7% of them seen just once; the ten biggest clones take up about 1%. The chain recombines TRDV1 with TRDJ1; TRDD3 aligns across 11 bases. Sequences were obtained from Vdelta1+ gamma-delta thymocytes from the thymus. Noted subset: FACS-sorted CD3+ TCRalphabeta- TCRVdelta1+ TCRVdelta2- thymocytes. The sequence came from a girl under three years old who had congenital heart surgery. The CDR3 loop reads CALGELTGFLRMYWGIFPYTDKLIF. CDR3 nucleotide sequence: TGTGCTCTTGGGGAACTAACCGGCTTCCTACGGATGTACTGGGGGATATTTCCCTACACCGATAAACTCATCTTT.